This entry features one T cell receptor beta chain sequence. The method was immunoSEQ multiplex PCR; TCRdb's version includes in-frame clones alone and lacks a portion of them. This repertoire shows under 150,000 clones, more than 85% found once; its top ten account for about 2.5%. These data belong to a study of control samples from healthy donors and cancer patients. The CDR3 has 11 amino acids. V was cut by 8 bases and J by 8 bases, with 9 bases left in between. Per the germline V gene, CDR1 is SGHAT and CDR2 is FQNNGV. This chain uses TRBV11-2 with TRBJ1-4; D not resolved. The sequence was obtained from a young man in good health. Sequenced material: blood. CDR3: CASGTGEKLFF. As DNA, the CDR3 is TGTGCCAGCGGAACGGGGGAAAAACTGTTTTTT. The whole variable domain, remainder taken from reference TRBV11-2 and TRBJ1-4, is EAGVAQSPRYKIIEKRQSVAFWCNPISGHATLYWYQQILGQGPKLLIQFQNNGVVDDSQLPKDRFSAERLKGVDSTLKIQPAKLEDSAVYLCASGTGEKLFFGSGTQLSVL.